This T cell receptor beta chain is from a study of blood T cell repertoires in COVID-19. Study overall: The United States, Italy and Spain provided the acute and convalescent COVID-19 samples. The cDNA or gDNA used as material had been derived from T cells, B-cell-depleted T cells, or PBMCs.

The CDR3 runs 16 residues. V gave up 4 bases and J gave up 3 bases, with 16 bases separating them. Germline V CDR1 and CDR2: SGHNT, YYREEE (reference sequence). In the source study's methods: Amplification with reference gene primers provided the estimates of nucleated cell counts. Sequenced by immunoSEQ multiplex PCR; TCRdb stores in-frame clones only, minus some. D and trimming were read from the DNA, whereas the V and J calls and clone size are those reported in that table. The sample has about 300,000 clones; roughly 80% are singletons. Sequenced sample: peripheral blood. This rearrangement joins TRBV5-4 to TRBJ2-2; D gene ambiguous. The source is a human donor with COVID-19, enrolled during active disease. The donor label of this sample is uncertain. The CDR3 loop reads CASSARSGTYTGELFF. CDR3 DNA: TGTGCCAGCAGCGCAAGGTCAGGAACCTACACCGGGGAGCTGTTTTTT.